Described below is a single TCR beta chain sequence and its context. Antigen specificity is unknown. Germline-derived CDR1 and CDR2 are SEHNR and FQNEAQ (reference sequence). Germline trimming cut 4 bases from V and 8 bases from J; bases unmatched to any gene: 8. CDR3 length: 15 amino acids. This sample is drawn from a study of blood T cell dynamics during melanoma immunotherapy. Study-level information: Standard first-line treatment here was pembrolizumab or nivolumab plus ipilimumab in metastatic melanoma.

TCRdb's table, derived via immunoSEQ multiplex PCR, lists solely in-frame clones and lacks some. Of about 14,000 clones listed, more than 75% are singletons. Study results and limitations: Whether repertoire-driving clones were melanoma-specific could not be determined.

Noted time point: pre-treatment baseline. V gene TRBV7-9 combines with J gene TRBJ2-1, with TRBD2 matching over 10 bases. The sample was blood, taken from a patient treated with checkpoint blockade. The sequence derives from a human donor with melanoma. The CDR3 sequence is CASSSWTSGGDEQFF. DNA for the CDR3: TGTGCCAGCAGCTCCTGGACTAGCGGTGGGGATGAGCAGTTCTTC.